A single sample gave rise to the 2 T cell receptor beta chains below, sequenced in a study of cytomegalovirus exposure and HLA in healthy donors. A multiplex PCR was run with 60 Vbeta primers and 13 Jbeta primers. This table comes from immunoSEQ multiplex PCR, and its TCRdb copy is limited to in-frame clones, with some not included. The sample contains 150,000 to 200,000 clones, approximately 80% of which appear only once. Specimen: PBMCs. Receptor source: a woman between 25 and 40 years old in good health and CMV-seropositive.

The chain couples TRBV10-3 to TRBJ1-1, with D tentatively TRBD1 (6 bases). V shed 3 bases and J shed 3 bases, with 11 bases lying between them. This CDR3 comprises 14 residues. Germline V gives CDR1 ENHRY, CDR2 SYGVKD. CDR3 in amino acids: CAISDPGVDTEAFF. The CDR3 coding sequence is TGTGCCATCAGTGACCCAGGGGTAGACACTGAAGCTTTCTTT.

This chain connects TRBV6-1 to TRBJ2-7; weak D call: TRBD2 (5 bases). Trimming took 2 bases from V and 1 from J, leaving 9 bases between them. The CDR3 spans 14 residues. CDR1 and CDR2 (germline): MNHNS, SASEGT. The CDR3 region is CASSETRDSYEQYF. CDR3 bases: TGTGCCAGCAGTGAAACTAGGGATTCCTACGAGCAGTACTTC.